This TCR beta chain was sequenced during a study of blood T cell repertoires in COVID-19. About the study: Italy, Spain and the United States were the sources of the convalescent and acute COVID-19 samples.

The protocol was immunoSEQ multiplex PCR, while the TCRdb copy is restricted to in-frame clones and leaves out a portion. Of 100,000 or so clones in the sample, around 81% were seen once. This CDR3 comprises 15 residues. Germline CDR1 is SNHLY and CDR2 is FYNNEI. The ends lost 6 bases at V and 1 base at J; junction bases unmatched: 8. The table lists this clone with a count of one. Material: peripheral blood. The receptor comes from an elderly man with acute or convalescent COVID-19. The genes are TRBV2 and TRBJ1-1; the match to TRBD1 covers 7 bases. DNA of the CDR3: TGTGCCAGCAGAACCCGACAGGGACAGAACACTGAAGCTTTCTTT. Protein: CASRTRQGQNTEAFF. The full variable domain, its missing parts supplied by reference TRBV2 and TRBJ1-1, is EPEVTQTPSHQVTQMGQEVILRCVPISNHLYFYWYRQILGQKVEFLVSFYNNEISEKSEIFDDQFSVERPDGSNFTLKIRSTKLEDSAMYFCASRTRQGQNTEAFFGQGTRLTVV.